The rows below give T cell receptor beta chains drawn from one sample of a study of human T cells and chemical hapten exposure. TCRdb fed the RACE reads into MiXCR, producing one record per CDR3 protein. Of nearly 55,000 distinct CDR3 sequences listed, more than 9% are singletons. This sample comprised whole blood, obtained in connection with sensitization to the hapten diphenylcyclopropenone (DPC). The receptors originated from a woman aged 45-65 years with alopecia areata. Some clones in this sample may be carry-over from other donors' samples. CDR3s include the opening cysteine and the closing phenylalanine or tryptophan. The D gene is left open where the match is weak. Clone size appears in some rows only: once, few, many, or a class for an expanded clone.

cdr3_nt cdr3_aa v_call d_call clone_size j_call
TGTGCCAGCAGTTACTCAAAAAATCCGGGACAGGCTTTTGAGCAGTACTTC CASSYSKNPGQAFEQYF TRBV6-5 TRBD1 few TRBJ2-7
TGCGCCAGCAAAGGGGTCTTGGGCACAGATACGCAGTATTTT CASKGVLGTDTQYF TRBV5-1 . few TRBJ2-3
TGCGCCAGCAGCCTCGAGGGGGGAAAACTGTTTTTT CASSLEGGKLFF TRBV10-1 . . TRBJ1-4
TGTGCCAGCACCGGGACGCACTCTGGAAACACCATATATTTT CASTGTHSGNTIYF TRBV6-2/TRBV6-3 . . TRBJ1-3
TGTGCCAGCAGCGATCGACAGGGGAGAAGCTCCTACGAGCAGTACTTC CASSDRQGRSSYEQYF TRBV11-2 TRBD1 few TRBJ2-7
TGCAGCGTTTCCTACAATGAGCAGTTCTTC CSVSYNEQFF TRBV29-1 . many TRBJ2-1
TGTGCCATCAGCTCCCAAGAGACCCAGTACTTC CAISSQETQYF TRBV10-3 . . TRBJ2-5
TGTGCCAGTACCACCGCCGTTGGGGTTGAGCAGTACTTC CASTTAVGVEQYF TRBV19 . many TRBJ2-7
TGTGCCAGCAGCTTAAATTATGGCTACACCTTC CASSLNYGYTF TRBV7-9 . many TRBJ1-2
TGTGCCACCATGGACAGGGAGGACACTGAAGCTTTCTTT CATMDREDTEAFF TRBV24-1 TRBD1 few TRBJ1-1
TGTGCCAGCAGTTTGGGGCTAGCGGGAGGGCCCGGAGATACGCAGTATTTT CASSLGLAGGPGDTQYF TRBV28 TRBD2 many TRBJ2-3
TGCGCCAGCAGCCAAGATCTGGGGGAAAAACTGTTTTTT CASSQDLGEKLFF TRBV4-3 . . TRBJ1-4
TGCAGCGTGGAAAGTGGTATGAACACTGAAGCTTTCTTT CSVESGMNTEAFF TRBV29-1 . many TRBJ1-1
TGCAGCGTTGTGACCAGAGGCATGAACACTGAAGCTTTCTTT CSVVTRGMNTEAFF TRBV29-1 . few TRBJ1-1
TGTGCCAGCAGCAATGTACTGAAAAACATTCAGTACTTC CASSNVLKNIQYF TRBV28 . many TRBJ2-4
TGTGCCAGCAGCTTAGTGCAATCGGGGGGGTCCTACAATGAGCAGTTCTTC CASSLVQSGGSYNEQFF TRBV7-6 TRBD2 many TRBJ2-1
TGCAGTGCCCAGGGAATCGATGCGAACACCGGGGAGCTGTTTTTT CSAQGIDANTGELFF TRBV20-1 . . TRBJ2-2
TGTGCCAGCAGTTTCACGGACAGGTTCACTGAAGCTTTCTTT CASSFTDRFTEAFF TRBV28 TRBD1 few TRBJ1-1
TGTGCCAGCAGCTTTGAGACCCGGGACACCTATGGCTACACCTTC CASSFETRDTYGYTF TRBV7-8 . many TRBJ1-2
TGCAGTGCTAGAGACCAGAGAGGTTATGGCTACACCTTC CSARDQRGYGYTF TRBV20-1 . few TRBJ1-2
TGTGCCAGCAGCCCCCGCGCCGGGGCGAACACTGAAGCTTTCTTT CASSPRAGANTEAFF TRBV7-9 . . TRBJ1-1
TGTGCCAGCTCACCCCCGGTTACTTTGGGAACTGAAGCTTTCTTT CASSPPVTLGTEAFF TRBV18 . . TRBJ1-1
TGTGCCAGCAGCTACAGGGGGGGCTTGAATGAAAAACTGTTTTTT CASSYRGGLNEKLFF TRBV9 TRBD1 few TRBJ1-4
TGCAGCGTTCTAAAAACGCTACAGTTCTTC CSVLKTLQFF TRBV29-1 . many TRBJ2-1
TGTGCCAGCAGTTCCCATGGGGCGGTACTCAACACAGATACGCAGTATTTT CASSSHGAVLNTDTQYF TRBV28 . many TRBJ2-3
TGTGCCAGCAGTTACTCGACCGGGGTAGATACGCAGTATTTT CASSYSTGVDTQYF TRBV6-5 . few TRBJ2-3
TGTGCCAGCTCACCACCCGACAGGGGGTATAGTAACACTGAAGCTTTCTTT CASSPPDRGYSNTEAFF TRBV18 TRBD1 many TRBJ1-1
TGTGCCAGCAGCCAAACCTTGGCGGGGGCCAGCACAGATACGCAGTATTTT CASSQTLAGASTDTQYF TRBV7-2 . few TRBJ2-3
TGTGCCAGCAGTTCCCCACACGGGAACACTGAAGCTTTCTTT CASSSPHGNTEAFF TRBV28 . few TRBJ1-1
TGTGCCAGCCACCGGACAGGGGGCAACGGGGAGCTGTTTTTT CASHRTGGNGELFF TRBV6-2/TRBV6-3 TRBD1 . TRBJ2-2
TGCAGTGCTGCGGGAGCGGGGGAAGAGACCCAGTACTTC CSAAGAGEETQYF TRBV20-1 TRBD2 few TRBJ2-5
TGTGCCAGCACCTTGAACACTGAAGCTTTCTTT CASTLNTEAFF TRBV12-3/TRBV12-4 . many TRBJ1-1
TGCGCCAGCAGCTTAGGGGACAGGGCCTACGAGCAGTACTTC CASSLGDRAYEQYF TRBV5-1 TRBD1 many TRBJ2-7
TGTGCCAGCAGTTTCCCAGGCGAGCAGTACTTC CASSFPGEQYF TRBV28 . few TRBJ2-7
TGTGCCAGCAGTGCAGCGTCCACAGATACGCAGTATTTT CASSAASTDTQYF TRBV25-1 . few TRBJ2-3
TGCGCCAGCAGCTTGACACCTTTGACTGAAGCTTTCTTT CASSLTPLTEAFF TRBV5-1 . . TRBJ1-1
TGTGCCAGCAGCCAAGGTTCGGGTAGCTCTGGAAACACCATATATTTT CASSQGSGSSGNTIYF TRBV4-2 . many TRBJ1-3
TGTGCTAGTGGTTTCGCCCGACTGGCTAGCGGGCCCATAAGCTCCTACAATGAGCAGTTCTTC CASGFARLASGPISSYNEQFF TRBV12-5 TRBD2 . TRBJ2-1
TGTGCCAGCTCACCACCGTCAGAGACCCAGTACTTC CASSPPSETQYF TRBV18 . . TRBJ2-5
TGTGCCAGCAGTGTTCACAGGGGTTCCAATCAGCCCCAGCATTTT CASSVHRGSNQPQHF TRBV6-1 TRBD1 many TRBJ1-5
TGCAGCGTTGAAACGGAGAGACCGAGCTCCTACGAGCAGTACTTC CSVETERPSSYEQYF TRBV29-1 . few TRBJ2-7
TGCGCCAGCAGCCAAGATGAACGGGTCAATGAGCAGTTCTTC CASSQDERVNEQFF TRBV4-3 . many TRBJ2-1
TGTGCCAGCAGCCCTGGGGCCAGGGGCAATCAGCCCCAGCATTTT CASSPGARGNQPQHF TRBV6-6 . . TRBJ1-5
TGTGCCAGCAGCCAAGGGGGACTAGCGGGAGAGAAGGAGACCCAGTACTTC CASSQGGLAGEKETQYF TRBV3-1 TRBD2 . TRBJ2-5
TGTGCCAGCAGGGACGGACGGCAGAACACTGAAGCTTTCTTT CASRDGRQNTEAFF TRBV6-6 . . TRBJ1-1